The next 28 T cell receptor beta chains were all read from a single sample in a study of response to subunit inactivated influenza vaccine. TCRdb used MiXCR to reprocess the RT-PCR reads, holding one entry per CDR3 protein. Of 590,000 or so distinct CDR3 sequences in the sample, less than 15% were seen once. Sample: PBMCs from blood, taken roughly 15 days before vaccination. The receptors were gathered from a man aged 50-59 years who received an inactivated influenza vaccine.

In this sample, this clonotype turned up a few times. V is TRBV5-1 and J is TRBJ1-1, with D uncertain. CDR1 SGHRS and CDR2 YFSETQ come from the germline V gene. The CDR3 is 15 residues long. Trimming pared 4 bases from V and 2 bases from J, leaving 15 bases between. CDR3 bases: TGCGCCAGCAGCCCGAGGCAGGAAATAAACACTGAAGCTTTCTTT. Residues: CASSPRQEINTEAFF.

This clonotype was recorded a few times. The CDR3: CASSPGQTPREQYF. Written as DNA, the CDR3 is TGTGCCAGCTCACCGGGACAGACCCCTAGGGAGCAGTACTTC. The chain couples TRBV18 to TRBJ2-7; 7 bases align to TRBD1. Germline CDR1 is KGHSH and CDR2 is LQKENI. Losses at the gene ends were 3 bases for V and 7 bases for J; bases not matched to a gene: 9. The CDR3 runs 14 residues. Drawing the rest from reference TRBV18 and TRBJ2-7, the complete variable domain is NAGVMQNPRHLVRRRGQEARLRCSPMKGHSHVYWYRQLPEEGLKFMVYLQKENIIDESGMPKERFSAEFPKEGPSILRIQQVVRGDSAAYFCASSPGQTPREQYFGPGTRLTVT.

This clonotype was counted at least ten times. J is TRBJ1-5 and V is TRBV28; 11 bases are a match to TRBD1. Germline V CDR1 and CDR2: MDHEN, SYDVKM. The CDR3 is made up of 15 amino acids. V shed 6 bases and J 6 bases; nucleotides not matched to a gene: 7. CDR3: CASRSGDRGSQPQHF. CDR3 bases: TGTGCCAGCAGAAGCGGGGACAGGGGGAGTCAGCCCCAGCATTTT.

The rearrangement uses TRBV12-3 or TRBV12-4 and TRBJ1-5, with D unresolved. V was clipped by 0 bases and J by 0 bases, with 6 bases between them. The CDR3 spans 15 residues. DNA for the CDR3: TGTGCCAGCAGTTTAGCGCTCGGTAGCAATCAGCCCCAGCATTTT. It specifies CASSLALGSNQPQHF.

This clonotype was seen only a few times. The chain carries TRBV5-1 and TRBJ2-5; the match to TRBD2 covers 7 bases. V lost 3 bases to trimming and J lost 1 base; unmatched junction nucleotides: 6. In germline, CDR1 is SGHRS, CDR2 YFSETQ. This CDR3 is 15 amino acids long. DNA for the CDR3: TGCGCCAGCAGCTACGGCGGGACTATCCAAGAGACCCAGTACTTC. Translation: CASSYGGTIQETQYF.

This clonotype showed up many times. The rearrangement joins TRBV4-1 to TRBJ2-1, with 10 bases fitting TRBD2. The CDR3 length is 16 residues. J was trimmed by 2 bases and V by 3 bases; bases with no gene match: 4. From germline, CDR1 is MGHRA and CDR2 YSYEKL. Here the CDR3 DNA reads TGCGCCAGCAGCCATATACTAGCGGGGACCTACAATGAGCAGTTCTTC. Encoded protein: CASSHILAGTYNEQFF.

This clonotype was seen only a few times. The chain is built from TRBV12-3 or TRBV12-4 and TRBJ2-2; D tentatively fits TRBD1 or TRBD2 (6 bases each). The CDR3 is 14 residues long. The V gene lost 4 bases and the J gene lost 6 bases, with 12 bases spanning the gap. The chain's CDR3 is CASSWGALPGELFF. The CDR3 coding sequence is TGTGCCAGCAGTTGGGGGGCCTTACCCGGGGAGCTGTTTTTT.

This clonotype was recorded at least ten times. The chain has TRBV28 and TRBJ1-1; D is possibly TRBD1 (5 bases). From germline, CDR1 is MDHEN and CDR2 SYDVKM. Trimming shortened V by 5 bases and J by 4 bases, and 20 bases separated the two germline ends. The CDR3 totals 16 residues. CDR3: CASSDGDSNFGTEAFF. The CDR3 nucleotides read TGTGCCAGCAGTGATGGGGACTCCAATTTTGGCACTGAAGCTTTCTTT.

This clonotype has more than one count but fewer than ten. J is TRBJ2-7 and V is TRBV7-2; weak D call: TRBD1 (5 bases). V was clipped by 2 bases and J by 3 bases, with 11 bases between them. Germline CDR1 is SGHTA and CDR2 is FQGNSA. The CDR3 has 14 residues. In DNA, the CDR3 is TGTGCCAGCAGCTTATATGCCAGGGACTACGAGCAGTACTTC. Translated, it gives CASSLYARDYEQYF.

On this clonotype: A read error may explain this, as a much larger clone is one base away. CDR3 sequence: CASSSSYVGNIQYF. Written as DNA, the CDR3 is TGTGCCAGCAGTTCGAGTTACGTAGGAAACATTCAGTACTTC. The chain links TRBV6-5 to TRBJ2-4; D not certain. The CDR3 consists of 14 residues. Germline V gene sequence: CDR1 MNHEY, CDR2 SVGAGI. Trimming cost V 4 bases and J 6 bases, with 13 bases left between them.

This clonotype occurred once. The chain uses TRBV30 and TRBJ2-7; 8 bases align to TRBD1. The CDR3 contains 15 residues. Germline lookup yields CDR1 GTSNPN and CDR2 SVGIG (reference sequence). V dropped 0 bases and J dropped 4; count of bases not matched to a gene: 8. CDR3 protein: CAWSVGRGLSYEQYF. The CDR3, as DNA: TGTGCCTGGAGTGTCGGCAGGGGGCTCTCGTACGAGCAGTACTTC.

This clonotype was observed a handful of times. The CDR3 reads CASSAQGATEAFF. The CDR3 DNA reads as TGTGCCAGCAGTGCACAGGGGGCCACTGAAGCTTTCTTT. The genes are TRBV6-1 and TRBJ1-1, with 9 bases matching TRBD1. The V gene's germline CDR1 is MNHNS and CDR2 SASEGT. The length of the CDR3 is 13 residues. J lost 4 bases, V lost 4 bases, and 1 base had no gene match.

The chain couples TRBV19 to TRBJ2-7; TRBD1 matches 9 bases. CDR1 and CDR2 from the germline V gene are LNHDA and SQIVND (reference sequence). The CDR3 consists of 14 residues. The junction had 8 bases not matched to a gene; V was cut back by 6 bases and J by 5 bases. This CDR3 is CASSLGDRANEQYF. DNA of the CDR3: TGTGCCAGTAGCCTGGGGGACAGGGCCAACGAGCAGTACTTC.

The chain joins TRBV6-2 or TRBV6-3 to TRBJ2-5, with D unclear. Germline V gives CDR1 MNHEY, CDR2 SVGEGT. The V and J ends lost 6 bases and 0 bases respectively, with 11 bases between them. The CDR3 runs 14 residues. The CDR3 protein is CASRRRGDQETQYF. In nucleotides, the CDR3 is TGTGCCAGCAGACGCCGAGGAGACCAAGAGACCCAGTACTTC.

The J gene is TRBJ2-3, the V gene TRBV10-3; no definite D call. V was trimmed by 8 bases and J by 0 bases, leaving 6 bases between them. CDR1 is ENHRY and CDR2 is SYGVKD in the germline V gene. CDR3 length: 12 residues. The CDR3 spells CAIAESTDTQYF. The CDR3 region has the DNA TGTGCCATCGCGGAAAGCACAGATACGCAGTATTTT.

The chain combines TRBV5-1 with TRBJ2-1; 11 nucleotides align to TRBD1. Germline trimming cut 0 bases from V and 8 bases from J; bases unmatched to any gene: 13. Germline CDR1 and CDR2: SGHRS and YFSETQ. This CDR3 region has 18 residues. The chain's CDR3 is CASSLATVGQGARDEQFF. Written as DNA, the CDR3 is TGCGCCAGCAGCTTGGCTACCGTAGGACAGGGGGCGCGCGATGAGCAGTTCTTC.

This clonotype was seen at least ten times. The CDR3 here is CASWVGVQRQPQHF. The CDR3 DNA follows: TGTGCCAGCTGGGTTGGGGTGCAGCGTCAGCCCCAGCATTTT. The chain uses TRBV10-3 and TRBJ1-5; D remains ambiguous. CDR3 length: 14 amino acids. Between the trimmed V and J ends, which lost 10 bases and 6 bases, there was a span of 19 bases. In germline, CDR1 is ENHRY, CDR2 SYGVKD.

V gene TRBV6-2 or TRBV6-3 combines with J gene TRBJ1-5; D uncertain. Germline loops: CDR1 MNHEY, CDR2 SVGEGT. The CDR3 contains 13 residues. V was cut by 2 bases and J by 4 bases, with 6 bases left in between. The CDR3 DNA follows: TGTGCCAGCAGTTACCAGAAGAATCAGCCCCAGCATTTT. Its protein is CASSYQKNQPQHF.

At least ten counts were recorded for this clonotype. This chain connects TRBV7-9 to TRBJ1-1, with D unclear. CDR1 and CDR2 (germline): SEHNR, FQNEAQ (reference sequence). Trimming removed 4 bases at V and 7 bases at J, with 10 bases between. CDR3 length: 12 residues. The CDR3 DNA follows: TGTGCCAGCAGCTGGGCTTTAGGTGAAGCTTTCTTT. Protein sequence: CASSWALGEAFF. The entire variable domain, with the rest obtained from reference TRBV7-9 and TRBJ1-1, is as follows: DTGVSQNPRHKITKRGQNVTFRCDPISEHNRLYWYRQTLGQGPEFLTYFQNEAQLEKSRLLSDRFSAERPKGSFSTLEIQRTEQGDSAMYLCASSWALGEAFFGQGTRLTVV.

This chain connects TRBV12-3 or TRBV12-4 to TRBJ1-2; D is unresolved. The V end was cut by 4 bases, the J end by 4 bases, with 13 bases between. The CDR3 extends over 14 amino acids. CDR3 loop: CASSSPPGAYGYTF. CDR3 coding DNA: TGTGCCAGCAGTTCTCCGCCGGGTGCCTATGGCTACACCTTC.

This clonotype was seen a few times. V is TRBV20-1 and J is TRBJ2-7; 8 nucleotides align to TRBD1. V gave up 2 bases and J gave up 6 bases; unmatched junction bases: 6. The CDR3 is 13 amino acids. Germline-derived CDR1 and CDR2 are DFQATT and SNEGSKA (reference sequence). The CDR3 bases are TGCAGTGCTAGAACGGACAGGGCTTCCGAGCAGTACTTC. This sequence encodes CSARTDRASEQYF.

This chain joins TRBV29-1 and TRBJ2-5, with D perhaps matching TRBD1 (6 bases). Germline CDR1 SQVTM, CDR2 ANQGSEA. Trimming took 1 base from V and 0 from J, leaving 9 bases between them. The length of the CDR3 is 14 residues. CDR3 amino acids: CSVEGWDNQETQYF. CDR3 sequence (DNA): TGCAGCGTTGAAGGTTGGGACAACCAAGAGACCCAGTACTTC.

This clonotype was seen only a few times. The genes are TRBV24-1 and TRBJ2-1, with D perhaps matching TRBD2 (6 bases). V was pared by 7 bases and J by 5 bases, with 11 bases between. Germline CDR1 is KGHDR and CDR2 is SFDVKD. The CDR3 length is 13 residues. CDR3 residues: CATSDGGHNEQFF. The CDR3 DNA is TGTGCCACCAGCGACGGAGGGCACAATGAGCAGTTCTTC.

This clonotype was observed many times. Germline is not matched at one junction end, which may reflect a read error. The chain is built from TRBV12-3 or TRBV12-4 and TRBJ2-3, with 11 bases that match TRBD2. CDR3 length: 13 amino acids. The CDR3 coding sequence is TGTGCCAGCAGTTCCTCGGGACTAGCGGACAGGGATTTT. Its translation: CASSSSGLADRDF.

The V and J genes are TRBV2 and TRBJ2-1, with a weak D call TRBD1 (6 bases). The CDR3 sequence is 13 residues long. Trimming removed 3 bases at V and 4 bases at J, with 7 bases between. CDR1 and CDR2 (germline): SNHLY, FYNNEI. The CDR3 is CASSEGAYNEQFF. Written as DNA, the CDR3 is TGTGCCAGCAGTGAGGGGGCGTACAATGAGCAGTTCTTC.

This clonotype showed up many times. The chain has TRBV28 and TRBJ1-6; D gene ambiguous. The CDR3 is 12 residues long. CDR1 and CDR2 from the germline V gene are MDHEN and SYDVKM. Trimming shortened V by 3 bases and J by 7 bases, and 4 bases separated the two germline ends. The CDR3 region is CASSFGNSPLHF. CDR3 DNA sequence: TGTGCCAGCAGTTTCGGCAATTCACCCCTCCACTTT.

CDR3 protein: CARNDEGLAGGLVFQETQYF. CDR3 nucleotide sequence: TGTGCCAGAAACGATGAGGGACTAGCGGGAGGGCTTGTGTTTCAAGAGACCCAGTACTTC. This chain links TRBV12-3 or TRBV12-4 with TRBJ2-5; 16 nucleotides line up with TRBD2. The J segment lost 2 bases and the V segment lost 9 bases, leaving 18 bases of the junction unmatched. This CDR3 has 20 residues.

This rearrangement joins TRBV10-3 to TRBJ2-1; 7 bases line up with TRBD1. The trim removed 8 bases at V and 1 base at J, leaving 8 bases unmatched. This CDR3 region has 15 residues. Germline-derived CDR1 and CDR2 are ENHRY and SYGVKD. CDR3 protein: CAIRTGDGSYNEQFF. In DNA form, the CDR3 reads TGTGCCATCCGCACAGGGGACGGTTCCTACAATGAGCAGTTCTTC.